The 9 T cell receptor beta chains below come from one sample, sequenced in a study of human T cells and chemical hapten exposure. TCRdb itself ran the RACE reads through MiXCR, one entry per CDR3 protein. The table shows some 330,000 distinct CDR3 sequences, with 5.5% occurring only once. Documented time point: pre-sensitization, week 0. Noted treatment: therapeutic diphenylcyclopropenone sensitization with weekly scalp DPC. The specimen was whole blood, collected in connection with sensitization to the hapten diphenylcyclopropenone (DPC). These receptors were collected from a woman aged 18-29 years with alopecia areata. Some clones in this sample may be carry-over from other donors' samples.

This clonotype was seen only a few times. The chain uses TRBV12-3 or TRBV12-4 and TRBJ2-1; possible D gene TRBD2, 7 bases. The CDR3 covers 17 residues. Trimming took off 1 base at V and 4 bases at J, with 17 bases between the two ends. CDR3 amino acids: CASSLEAGGGPYNEQFF. The CDR3, as DNA: TGTGCCAGCAGTTTAGAAGCGGGCGGGGGCCCGTACAATGAGCAGTTCTTC.

This clonotype came up a few times. The chain is built from TRBV11-2 and TRBJ2-1, with 8 bases identical to TRBD2. J was trimmed by 6 bases and V by 3 bases; bases with no gene match: 4. The CDR3 covers 14 residues. CDR1 is SGHAT, CDR2 FQNNGV, per germline. CDR3 region: CASSFPGTSNEQFF. The CDR3, as DNA: TGTGCCAGCAGCTTCCCCGGGACTAGCAATGAGCAGTTCTTC.

This clonotype was counted ten times or more. The V gene is TRBV7-2, the J gene TRBJ2-1; D unresolved. The V gene lost 1 base and the J gene lost 3 bases, with 10 bases spanning the gap. CDR1 is SGHTA, CDR2 FQGNSA, per germline. This CDR3 spans 15 amino acids. CDR3 bases: TGTGCCAGCAGCTTAGGGCAGGTTAGCTACAATGAGCAGTTCTTC. This sequence encodes CASSLGQVSYNEQFF.

This clonotype occurred many times. This chain joins TRBV18 and TRBJ2-5; no clear D gene. CDR3 length: 12 residues. The germline V gene has CDR1 KGHSH and CDR2 LQKENI. The V gene lost 2 bases and the J gene lost 4 bases, with 5 bases spanning the gap. The CDR3 region is CASSPITETQYF. The CDR3 DNA is TGTGCCAGCTCACCAATAACAGAGACCCAGTACTTC.

This clonotype was observed at least ten times. The chain couples TRBV4-1 to TRBJ1-1, with D hard to call. The CDR3 loop spans 18 amino acids. The germline V gene has CDR1 MGHRA and CDR2 YSYEKL. Trimming took off 1 base at V and 0 bases at J, with 18 bases between the two ends. CDR3 sequence reads: CASSQVLPGGSMNTEAFF. The CDR3 DNA follows: TGCGCCAGCAGCCAAGTCCTCCCAGGCGGTTCGATGAACACTGAAGCTTTCTTT.

This clonotype occurred a few times. The rearrangement uses TRBV29-1 and TRBJ1-6, with 9 positions matching TRBD1. J lost 0 bases, V lost 5 bases, and 20 bases had no gene match. Germline loops: CDR1 SQVTM, CDR2 ANQGSEA. CDR3 size: 21 residues. The DNA of the CDR3 is TGCAGCGTTCCCCCAGGGGGGACAGGGAATATCCCGAGCTCCTATAATTCACCCCTCCACTTT. Translating gives CSVPPGGTGNIPSSYNSPLHF.

This clonotype has at least ten counts. V usage is TRBV5-1 and J usage is TRBJ1-3; TRBD1 aligns across 7 bases. Germline CDR1 is SGHRS and CDR2 is YFSETQ. The CDR3 is made up of 16 amino acids. J lost 0 bases, V lost 2 bases, and 5 bases had no gene match. CDR3 bases: TGCGCCAGCAGCTTCGGAGGACAGGTCTCTGGAAACACCATATATTTT. Its protein is CASSFGGQVSGNTIYF.

This clonotype has just a few counts. The chain combines TRBV9 with TRBJ2-7; D is ambiguous. Germline CDR1 is SGDLS and CDR2 is YYNGEE. The V gene lost 2 bases and the J gene lost 0 bases, with 12 bases spanning the gap. The CDR3 is made up of 15 amino acids. The CDR3 sequence: CASSVGPADSYEQYF. CDR3 coding DNA: TGTGCCAGCAGCGTGGGCCCCGCAGACTCCTACGAGCAGTACTTC.

The chain joins TRBV3-1 to TRBJ2-5, with 7 bases matching TRBD2. The germline V gene has CDR1 LGHDT and CDR2 YNNKEL (reference sequence). The CDR3 contains 14 residues. Trimming at V came to 6 bases and at J to 9 bases, leaving 13 bases not matched to a gene. The CDR3 reads CASSSGTTSLSQYF. As DNA, the CDR3 is TGTGCCAGCAGTTCCGGGACTACCTCATTGTCCCAGTACTTC.